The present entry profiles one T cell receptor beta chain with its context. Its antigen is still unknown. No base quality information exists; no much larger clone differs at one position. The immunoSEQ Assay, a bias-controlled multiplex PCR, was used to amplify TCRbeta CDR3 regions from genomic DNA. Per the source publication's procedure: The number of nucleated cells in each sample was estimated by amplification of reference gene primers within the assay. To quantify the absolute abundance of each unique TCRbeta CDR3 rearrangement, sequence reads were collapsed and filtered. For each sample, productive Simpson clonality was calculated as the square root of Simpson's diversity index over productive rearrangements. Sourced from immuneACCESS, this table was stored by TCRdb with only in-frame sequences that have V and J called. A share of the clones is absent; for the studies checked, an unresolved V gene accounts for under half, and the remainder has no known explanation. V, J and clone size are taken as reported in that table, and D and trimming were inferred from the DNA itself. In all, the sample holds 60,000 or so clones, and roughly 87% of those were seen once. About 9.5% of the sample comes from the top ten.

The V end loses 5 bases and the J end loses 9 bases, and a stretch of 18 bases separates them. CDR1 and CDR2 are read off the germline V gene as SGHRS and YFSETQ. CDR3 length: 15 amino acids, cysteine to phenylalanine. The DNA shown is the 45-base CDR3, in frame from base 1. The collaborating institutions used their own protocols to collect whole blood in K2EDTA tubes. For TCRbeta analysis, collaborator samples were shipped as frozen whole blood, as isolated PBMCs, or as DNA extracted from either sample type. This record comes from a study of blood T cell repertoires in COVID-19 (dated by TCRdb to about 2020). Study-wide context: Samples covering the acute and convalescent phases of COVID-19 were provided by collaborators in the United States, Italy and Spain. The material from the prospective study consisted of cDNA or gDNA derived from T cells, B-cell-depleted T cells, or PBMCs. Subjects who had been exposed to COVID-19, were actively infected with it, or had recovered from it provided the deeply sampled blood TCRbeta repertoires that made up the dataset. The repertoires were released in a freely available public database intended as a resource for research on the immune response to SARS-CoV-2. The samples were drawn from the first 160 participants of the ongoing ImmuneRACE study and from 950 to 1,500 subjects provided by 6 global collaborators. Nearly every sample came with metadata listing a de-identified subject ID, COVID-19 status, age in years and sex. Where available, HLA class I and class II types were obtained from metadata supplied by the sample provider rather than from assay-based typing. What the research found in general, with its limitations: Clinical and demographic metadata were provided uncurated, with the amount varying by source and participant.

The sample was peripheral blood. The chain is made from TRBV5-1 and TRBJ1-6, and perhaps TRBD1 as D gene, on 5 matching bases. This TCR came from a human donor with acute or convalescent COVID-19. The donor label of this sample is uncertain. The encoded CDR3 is CASRGGGDPGSPLHF. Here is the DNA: TGCGCCAGCAGGGGTGGAGGGGACCCCGGTTCACCCCTCCACTTT.